This T cell receptor beta chain appears in the sequencing data of a study of PD-L1 blockade in urothelial cancer. Study context: The number of prior chemotherapy regimens per patient was 0 to 3.

Spike-ins of synthetic TCR analog templates went into each PCR. Sequencing used immunoSEQ multiplex PCR; TCRdb keeps in-frame clones, though not all of them. Of some 100,000 clones in the sample, roughly nine tenths are singletons; the top ten hold roughly 0.93%. Patient sample counts ranged from 1 to 8, pretreatment and on-treatment. This sample comprised PBMCs, obtained around atezolizumab (anti-PD-L1) treatment. This TCR was sampled from an elderly woman with urothelial cancer.

The chain's CDR3 is CASSERGGTGETQYF. The CDR3 DNA follows: TGTGCCAGCAGCGAGCGGGGGGGCACTGGGGAGACCCAGTACTTC. The chain is built from TRBV9 and TRBJ2-5, with 10 bases lining up with TRBD2. The CDR3 totals 15 residues. Germline CDR1 and CDR2: SGDLS and YYNGEE. With V trimmed by 3 bases and J by 5 bases, 7 bases remained unmatched.